These 8 T cell receptor beta chains were sequenced from one sample in a study of blood T cells in healthy people across ages. A second PCR of 7 to 11 cycles used a sample-barcoded 5' primer and a J-beta primer mix. In TCRdb, the 5' RACE reads were re-called with MiXCR into one record per CDR3 protein. Of about 1.8 million distinct CDR3 sequences detected, around 50% appear once; the ten largest clones hold less than 2.5%. The specimen sequenced was blood. These receptors originate from a woman between 40 and 55 years old in good health.

This clonotype was counted once. The gene calls are TRBV9 and TRBJ2-1; D not resolved. Germline CDR1 reads SGDLS; CDR2 reads YYNGEE. The CDR3 covers 12 residues. Trimming cost V 4 bases and J 9 bases, with 11 bases left between them. CDR3 loop: CASSNTAGEQFF. The CDR3 nucleotides read TGTGCCAGCAGCAACACAGCAGGTGAGCAGTTCTTC.

The CDR3 DNA sequence: TGTGCCAGCAGCCGCAACAGGGTAGTAGGGCAGTACTTC. Amino acids: CASSRNRVVGQYF. V usage is TRBV7-2 and J usage is TRBJ2-7; D may be TRBD1 (6 bases). The CDR3 has 13 residues. Trimming removed 5 bases at V and 9 bases at J, with 17 bases between. Germline V gives CDR1 SGHTA, CDR2 FQGNSA.

This sequence joins TRBV12-3 or TRBV12-4 and TRBJ2-5, with unresolved D. The CDR3 totals 12 residues. V lost 2 bases, J lost 5 bases, and 6 bases lay in between. The CDR3: CASSLRMETQYF. In nucleotides, the CDR3 is TGTGCCAGCAGTTTAAGGATGGAGACCCAGTACTTC.

This clonotype was seen only a few times. The rearrangement joins TRBV11-2 to TRBJ2-4; D is ambiguous. Germline CDR1 reads SGHAT; CDR2 reads FQNNGV. V was pared by 5 bases and J by 0 bases, with 11 bases between. The length of the CDR3 is 15 residues. DNA for the CDR3: TGTGCCAGCAGCCAGTTCCAGATAGCCAAAAACATTCAGTACTTC. The encoded protein is CASSQFQIAKNIQYF.

The V call is TRBV20-1, the J call TRBJ2-7, with a tentative D call TRBD2 (6 bases). This CDR3 region has 15 residues. From germline, CDR1 is DFQATT and CDR2 SNEGSKA (reference sequence). Trimming pared 5 bases from V and 7 bases from J, leaving 24 bases between. Written as DNA, the CDR3 is TGCAGTGCTCGGGGTGGTAGCGGACCTTACAATGAGCAGTACTTC. Encoded protein: CSARGGSGPYNEQYF.

In this sample, this clonotype turned up a few times. The chain links TRBV7-3 to TRBJ2-1; the D gene is possibly TRBD1 (6 bases). Trimming removed 6 bases from V and 8 bases from J, with 17 bases in between. The germline CDR1 and CDR2 sequences are SGHTA and FQGTGA. The CDR3 is made up of 14 amino acids. CDR3 sequence: CASSPLQGTDEQFF. Here the CDR3 DNA reads TGTGCCAGCAGTCCCCTACAGGGAACCGATGAGCAGTTCTTC.

The rearrangement links TRBV5-5 to TRBJ1-1; tentatively, D is TRBD1 (5 bases). The germline V and J ends were trimmed by 3 bases and 0 bases, with 9 bases remaining between them. Germline CDR1 reads SGHKS; CDR2 reads YYEKEE (reference sequence). This CDR3 is built from 14 residues. CDR3 loop: CASSWGPMNTEAFF. The DNA for the CDR3 is TGTGCCAGCAGCTGGGGACCGATGAACACTGAAGCTTTCTTT.

The chain carries TRBV7-2 and TRBJ1-1, with 7 bases lining up with TRBD1. Germline V gene sequence: CDR1 SGHTA, CDR2 FQGNSA. V shed 2 bases, J shed 4 bases, and the junction held 7 bases outside the gene matches. The CDR3 loop spans 15 amino acids. CDR3 coding DNA: TGTGCCAGCAGCTTATTGTCAGGGGGAAGCACTGAAGCTTTCTTT. Protein: CASSLLSGGSTEAFF.